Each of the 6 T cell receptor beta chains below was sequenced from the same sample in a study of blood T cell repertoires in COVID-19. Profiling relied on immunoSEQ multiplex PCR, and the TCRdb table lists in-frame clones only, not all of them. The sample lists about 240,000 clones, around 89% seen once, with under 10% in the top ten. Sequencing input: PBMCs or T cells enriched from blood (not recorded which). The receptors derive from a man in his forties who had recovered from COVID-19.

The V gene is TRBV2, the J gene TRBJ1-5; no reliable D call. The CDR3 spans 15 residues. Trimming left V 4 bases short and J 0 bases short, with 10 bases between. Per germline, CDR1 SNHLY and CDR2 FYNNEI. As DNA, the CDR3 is TGTGCCAGCAGTGTTCAGCGCTATAGCAATCAGCCCCAGCATTTT. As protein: CASSVQRYSNQPQHF.

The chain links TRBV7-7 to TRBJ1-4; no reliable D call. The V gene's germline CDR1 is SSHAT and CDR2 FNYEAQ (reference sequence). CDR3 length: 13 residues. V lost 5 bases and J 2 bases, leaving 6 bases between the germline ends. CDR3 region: CASSPVTNEKLFF. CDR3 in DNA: TGTGCCAGCAGCCCGGTGACTAATGAAAAACTGTTTTTT.

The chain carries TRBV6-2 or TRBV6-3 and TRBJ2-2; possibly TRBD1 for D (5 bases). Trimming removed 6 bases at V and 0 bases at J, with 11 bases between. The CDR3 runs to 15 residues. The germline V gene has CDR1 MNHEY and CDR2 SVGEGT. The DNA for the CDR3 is TGTGCCAGCAGCTCGGACAACGCGAACACCGGGGAGCTGTTTTTT. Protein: CASSSDNANTGELFF.

The CDR3 is CASSPTTGVNEKLFF. The DNA for the CDR3 is TGTGCCAGCTCACCCACGACAGGGGTTAATGAAAAACTGTTTTTT. V usage is TRBV18 and J usage is TRBJ1-4; 8 bases match TRBD1. CDR1 KGHSH and CDR2 LQKENI come from the germline V gene. The CDR3 is 15 residues long. The V and J ends lost 3 bases and 4 bases, in that order; junction bases with no gene match: 4. Full variable domain (rest looked up from reference TRBV18 and TRBJ1-4): NAGVMQNPRHLVRRRGQEARLRCSPMKGHSHVYWYRQLPEEGLKFMVYLQKENIIDESGMPKERFSAEFPKEGPSILRIQQVVRGDSAAYFCASSPTTGVNEKLFFGSGTQLSVL.

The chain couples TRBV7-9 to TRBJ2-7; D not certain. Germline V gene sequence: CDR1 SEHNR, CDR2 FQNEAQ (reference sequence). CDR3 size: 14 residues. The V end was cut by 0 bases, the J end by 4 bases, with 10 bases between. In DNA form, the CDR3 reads TGTGCCAGCAGCTTAGCCGCGGCTGATTACGAGCAGTACTTC. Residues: CASSLAAADYEQYF.

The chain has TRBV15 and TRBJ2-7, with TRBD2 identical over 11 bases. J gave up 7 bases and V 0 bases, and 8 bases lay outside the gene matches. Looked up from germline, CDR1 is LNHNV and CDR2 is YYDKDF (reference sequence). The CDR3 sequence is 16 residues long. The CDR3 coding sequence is TGTGCCACCAGCAGAGAAACTAGCGGGAGTTCGAGGGAGCAGTACTTC. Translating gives CATSRETSGSSREQYF. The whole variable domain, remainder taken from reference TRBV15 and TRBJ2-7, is DAMVIQNPRYQVTQFGKPVTLSCSQTLNHNVMYWYQQKSSQAPKLLFHYYDKDFNNEADTPDNFQSRRPNTSFCFLDIRSPGLGDTAMYLCATSRETSGSSREQYFGPGTRLTVT.